A single sample is the source of the 10 T cell receptor beta chains below, sequenced in a study of T cells in Graves' hyperthyroidism and ophthalmopathy. Researchers amplified the TCR beta CDR3 regions from RNA transcripts. A first-round RT-PCR of the TCR CDR3 used the HTBI primer set. Each CDR3 protein is one row after TCRdb ran MiXCR on the multiplex PCR reads. Of approximately 700,000 distinct CDR3 sequences in the sample, just under 45% were seen once. Sequences were obtained from peripheral blood or thyroid tissue (not recorded which). The receptor source for this set is an adult man with Graves' disease, either hyperthyroidism or ophthalmopathy (not recorded which).

This clonotype was counted ten times or more. The CDR3 loop is CASSRTYEYPHTF. CDR3 sequence (DNA): TGTGCCAGCAGTCGGACGTACGAGTACCCTCACACCTTC. This rearrangement joins TRBV25-1 to TRBJ1-2; D uncertain. Germline V CDR1 and CDR2: MGHDK, SYGVNS. This CDR3 has 13 amino acids. The ends were cut back, 5 bases at V and 12 bases at J, with 19 bases in the middle.

The rearrangement links TRBV14 to TRBJ1-6; D is unclear. The germline V and J ends were trimmed by 1 base and 7 bases, with 14 bases remaining between them. This CDR3 comprises 16 residues. Germline CDR1 SGHDN, CDR2 FVKESK. CDR3 residues: CASSQVPFSRNSPLHF. The DNA of the CDR3 is TGTGCCAGCAGCCAAGTTCCATTCAGCCGCAATTCACCCCTCCACTTT.

This clonotype was found a few times. CDR3 coding DNA: TGTGCCAGCAGTCCCGGACCGGTCTACGAGCAGTACTTC. It translates to CASSPGPVYEQYF. The V call is TRBV5-6, the J call TRBJ2-7; no clear D gene. CDR3 length equals 13 residues. Germline loops: CDR1 SGHDT, CDR2 YYEEEE. V lost 5 bases to trimming and J lost 3 bases, with 12 bases between them.

This clonotype was seen ten or more times. The gene calls are TRBV7-9 and TRBJ1-1; 8 bases line up with TRBD1. Germline loops: CDR1 SEHNR, CDR2 FQNEAQ (reference sequence). This CDR3 region has 15 residues. V lost 5 bases and J lost 1; bases outside the gene matches: 6. The DNA of the CDR3 is TGTGCCAGCAGCCCTCTGGGGACAGGGAACACTGAAGCTTTCTTT. This translates into CASSPLGTGNTEAFF.

This clonotype was counted between two and nine times. The V gene is TRBV20-1, the J gene TRBJ1-1; possibly TRBD1 for D (6 bases). The germline CDR1 and CDR2 sequences are DFQATT and SNEGSKA (reference sequence). The CDR3 runs to 13 residues. With 3 bases removed from V and 5 bases from J, the gap between germline ends came to 13 bases. This CDR3 is CSASRQGRTEAFF. In DNA, the CDR3 is TGCAGTGCTAGTAGGCAGGGGAGGACTGAAGCTTTCTTT.

V is TRBV29-1 and J is TRBJ1-1; no clear D gene. This CDR3 is built from 11 residues. Germline V gene lookup returns CDR1 SQVTM and CDR2 ANQGSEA. V lost 5 bases and J 8 bases, leaving 12 bases between the germline ends. CDR3: CSVRQEGEAFF. CDR3 bases: TGCAGCGTTCGGCAGGAAGGCGAAGCTTTCTTT.

In the case of this clonotype: A much larger clone lies one base from this, so it may be a read error. The CDR3 reads CVISEVGDSSTEAFF. The CDR3, as DNA: TGTGTCATCAGTGAGGTGGGGGATAGTAGCACTGAAGCTTTCTTT. V usage is TRBV10-3 and J usage is TRBJ1-1; a possible D gene is TRBD1 (5 bases). The CDR3 has 15 amino acids. The germline gives CDR1 ENHRY, CDR2 SYGVKD.

This clonotype was observed a single time. V gene TRBV7-8 combines with J gene TRBJ1-1, with D hard to call. The CDR3 totals 23 residues. V dropped 3 bases and J dropped 9 bases, with 44 bases sitting between them. Germline V CDR1 and CDR2: SGHVS, FQNEAQ. The CDR3 bases are TGTGCCAGCAGCTTGATGGCCCCCTTCTCCGGTGGCCGTCAAAGGAGAGTAAACACAAAAGCTTTCTTT. This codes for CASSLMAPFSGGRQRRVNTKAFF.

CDR3 residues: CASRRGRGSPLHF. CDR3 sequence (DNA): TGTGCCAGCCGCCGGGGCCGTGGTTCACCCCTCCACTTT. The genes are TRBV25-1 and TRBJ1-6; D is perhaps TRBD1 (5 bases). The ends were cut back, 8 bases at V and 9 bases at J, with 14 bases in the middle. Germline lookup yields CDR1 MGHDK and CDR2 SYGVNS. This CDR3 contains 13 residues.

CDR3 DNA: TGTGCCAGCAGCTTAGAGGAGTGGGGCGAAGAAAAACTGTTTTTT. Residues: CASSLEEWGEEKLFF. V gene TRBV7-9 combines with J gene TRBJ1-4; D is perhaps TRBD1 (5 bases). The CDR3 is 15 residues long. V was pared by 1 base and J by 8 bases, with 14 bases between. Looked up from germline, CDR1 is SEHNR and CDR2 is FQNEAQ (reference sequence).